By share of the sample, the clone carrying this T cell receptor (beta chain) is medium-sized. The antigen is undetermined. The sample comes from a study of metastatic and nonmetastatic thyroid tumors. Background on the study: Malignant thyroid and benign thyroid patients provided blood and tumor or nodule tissue whose repertoires were compared. Study-level points and caveats: Across blood and tumor, TCR beta diversity in malignant thyroid tumors was reportedly significantly higher than in benign nodules.

In the original workflow: The study built a papillary thyroid cancer distant-metastasis classifier from CDR3 differences across clinicopathological groups. Through MiXCR, TCRdb re-clonotyped the PCR reads. In this record, the V and J calls reflect TCRdb's handling and not the investigators' own analysis. This table has about 19,000 clones, approximately 24% appearing once. Trimming cost V 1 base and J 6 bases, with 13 bases left between them. This CDR3 has 15 residues. Germline V gives CDR1 SGHVS, CDR2 FQNEAQ. Ahead of thyroid surgery, no patient had received treatment of any kind. The clonotype originates from a male donor with papillary thyroid cancer or a benign thyroid nodule (not recorded which). Some clones in this sample may be carry-over from other donors' samples. Material: blood. The chain employs TRBV7-8 and TRBJ2-1; TRBD2 might be the D (5 bases). The CDR3: CASSLGRTEGNEQFF. CDR3 DNA sequence: TGTGCCAGCAGCTTAGGCCGGACTGAGGGCAATGAGCAGTTCTTC.